A selection of T cell receptor beta chains follows, all from one sample in a study. TCRdb called the 5' RACE reads again in MiXCR, with one record for every CDR3 protein. Counted here are fewer than 65,000 distinct CDR3 sequences, under 25% occurring once; the ten biggest clones make up 3.2%. The sequenced sample consisted of tumor-infiltrating Tregs sorted from the breast tumor. The receptors were gathered from a female donor with breast cancer. Each CDR3 is given with its conserved first and last residue. Clone size, where shown, is once, few, many, or a class for clones that have expanded.

v_gene	j_gene	abundance	len	CDR3aa
TRBV7-2	TRBJ2-7	-	12	CASSRRTYEQYF
TRBV7-8	TRBJ1-2	-	13	CASSLSRNYGYTF
TRBV5-1	TRBJ1-4	few	14	CASSPGGLTEKLFF
TRBV5-1	TRBJ1-2	-	16	CASSLGPSDRDYGYTF
TRBV11-2	TRBJ2-4	-	18	CASSSGDLSGRAKDIQYF
TRBV20-1	TRBJ1-2	-	13	CSAPTGNGYGYTF
TRBV2	TRBJ1-2	-	14	CASNQQGGWRGYTF
TRBV20-1	TRBJ1-4	few	14	CSARKGQGDEKLFF
TRBV6-5	TRBJ1-1	-	15	CARSFHSVMNTDAFF
TRBV5-1	TRBJ2-1	many	14	CASSLEGLAEKQFF
TRBV5-5	TRBJ2-5	-	20	CASTLTHRQGRYLGEETQYF